A single sample gave rise to the 23 T cell receptor beta chains below, sequenced in a study of blood T cell repertoires in COVID-19. Some clones are missing from TCRdb's copy, which holds only in-frame ones; the method was immunoSEQ multiplex PCR. This table holds roughly 280,000 clones, 65% to 90% found once. The sequencing sample was made of peripheral blood. These TCRs come from a man aged 25-45 years with active or convalescent COVID-19.

This sequence joins TRBV11-2 and TRBJ2-1, with 8 bases aligning to TRBD2. Germline V gene data show CDR1 as SGHAT and CDR2 as FQNNGV. After removal of 5 bases from V and 6 bases from J, the junction contained 9 bases not matched to a gene. This CDR3 is 15 amino acids long. The CDR3 protein is CASSRTGLGGNEQFF. The CDR3 DNA sequence: TGTGCCAGCAGCCGCACGGGACTAGGGGGCAATGAGCAGTTCTTC.

The chain carries TRBV5-6 and TRBJ1-5; D may be TRBD1 (5 bases). The CDR3 has 13 amino acids. V was cut by 4 bases and J by 5 bases, with 10 bases left in between. From germline, CDR1 is SGHDT and CDR2 YYEEEE. The CDR3 region has the DNA TGTGCCAGCAGCCGAGACAGAGATCAGCCCCAGCATTTT. Its protein product is CASSRDRDQPQHF.

This clone was observed a single time. The CDR3 loop is CASSPTRQRTSGGNNEQFF. DNA for the CDR3: TGTGCCAGCTCACCAACACGCCAAAGAACTAGCGGGGGAAACAATGAGCAGTTCTTC. The chain links TRBV18 to TRBJ2-1; 11 bases fit TRBD2. The CDR3 covers 19 residues. V was pared by 2 bases and J by 5 bases, with 14 bases of the junction left unmatched. Germline lookup yields CDR1 KGHSH and CDR2 LQKENI. Full variable domain (rest looked up from reference TRBV18 and TRBJ2-1): NAGVMQNPRHLVRRRGQEARLRCSPMKGHSHVYWYRQLPEEGLKFMVYLQKENIIDESGMPKERFSAEFPKEGPSILRIQQVVRGDSAAYFCASSPTRQRTSGGNNEQFFGPGTRLTVL.

This rearrangement joins TRBV19 to TRBJ1-6, with a tentative D call TRBD1 (6 bases). The CDR3 totals 14 residues. V dropped 3 bases and J dropped 9 bases, with 12 bases sitting between them. The germline V gene encodes CDR1 LNHDA and CDR2 SQIVND (reference sequence). This CDR3 is CASSIGQRSSPLHF. CDR3 in DNA: TGTGCCAGTAGTATCGGACAGAGGAGTTCACCCCTCCACTTT.

This sequence joins TRBV28 and TRBJ1-1; D possibly corresponds to TRBD1 (6 bases). V was cut by 2 bases and J by 11 bases, with 21 bases left in between. The CDR3 is made up of 15 amino acids. Germline V CDR1 and CDR2: MDHEN, SYDVKM. The CDR3 here is CASSLALGGAMVAFF. CDR3 in DNA: TGTGCCAGCAGTTTAGCCCTCGGGGGGGCGATGGTCGCTTTCTTT.

The chain carries TRBV6-2 or TRBV6-3 and TRBJ1-2, with 8 positions matching TRBD1. Germline V CDR1 and CDR2: MNHEY, SVGEGT. The junction had 10 bases not matched to a gene; V was cut back by 6 bases and J by 4 bases. This CDR3 comprises 15 residues. The CDR3 loop is CASRPPTGARYGYTF. CDR3 in DNA: TGTGCCAGCAGACCTCCGACAGGGGCGCGCTATGGCTACACCTTC.

This chain joins TRBV23-1 and TRBJ1-5; 9 nucleotides line up with TRBD1. TRBV23-1 is sorted into the ORF group, with uncertain function. Trimming removed 2 bases from V and 2 bases from J; junction bases left unmatched: 10. The CDR3 totals 18 residues. CDR3 nucleotide sequence: TGCGCCAGCAGTCAACTTGTGACAGGGGGGATAGGCAATCAGCCCCAGCATTTT. Translated, it gives CASSQLVTGGIGNQPQHF.

This clone was detected once. The chain is built from TRBV3-1 (or the pseudogene TRBV3-2) and TRBJ2-3; TRBD2 is a possible D gene (5 bases). V was trimmed by 1 base and J by 3 bases, leaving 14 bases between them. From germline, CDR1 is LGHDT and CDR2 YNNKEL (reference sequence). This CDR3 has 16 amino acids. As DNA, the CDR3 is TGTGCCAGCAGCCAAGGAAGACGGGGTTGGACAGATACGCAGTATTTT. This gives the protein CASSQGRRGWTDTQYF.

The CDR3 DNA reads as TGTGCCAGTACCCCAACGGGGCTCGGCAGGGGGATCTATGGCTACACCTTC. This sequence encodes CASTPTGLGRGIYGYTF. The V and J genes are TRBV19 and TRBJ1-2; TRBD1 aligns across 7 bases. Germline values: CDR1 LNHDA, CDR2 SQIVND (reference sequence). J was trimmed by 4 bases and V by 7 bases; bases with no gene match: 18. This CDR3 region has 17 residues.

This clone was counted once. The chain is built from TRBV9 and TRBJ1-6, with 7 bases that match TRBD1. This CDR3 is built from 14 residues. V gave up 7 bases and J gave up 7 bases; unmatched junction bases: 8. Looked up from germline, CDR1 is SGDLS and CDR2 is YYNGEE. CDR3 nucleotide sequence: TGTGCCAGCGCGGGGACAGCGAAAAATTCACCCCTCCACTTT. Its protein product is CASAGTAKNSPLHF. The full variable domain, with the rest looked up from reference TRBV9 and TRBJ1-6, is DSGVTQTPKHLITATGQRVTLRCSPRSGDLSVYWYQQSLDQGLQFLIQYYNGEERAKGNILERFSAQQFPDLHSELNLSSLELGDSALYFCASAGTAKNSPLHFGNGTRLTVT.

The chain is built from TRBV4-2 and TRBJ1-6; TRBD1 might be the D (6 bases). The CDR3 spans 18 residues. Germline CDR1 and CDR2: LGHNA and YNFKEQ. The V gene lost 0 bases and the J gene lost 5 bases, with 17 bases spanning the gap. This CDR3 reads CASSQDGVRGHDNSPLHF. CDR3 nucleotide sequence: TGTGCCAGCAGCCAAGACGGGGTTCGGGGACACGATAATTCACCCCTCCACTTT.

This chain uses TRBV4-1 with TRBJ1-2, with D tentatively TRBD1 (5 bases). CDR1 is MGHRA, CDR2 YSYEKL, per germline. This CDR3 has 15 residues. V lost 0 bases and J lost 3, with 11 bases in between. The CDR3 is CASSQEQTDDYGYTF. CDR3 nucleotides: TGCGCCAGCAGCCAAGAACAGACAGACGACTATGGCTACACCTTC.

The chain joins TRBV13 to TRBJ1-2; the D gene is possibly TRBD1 (6 bases). CDR3 length: 15 amino acids. Germline CDR1 is PRHDT and CDR2 is FYEKMQ (reference sequence). The V end lost 5 bases, the J end lost 3 bases, and 16 bases lay between the germline ends. The CDR3 DNA reads TGTGCCAGCAGCCAAAACTGGGGGGGCGACTATGGCTACACCTTC. It encodes CASSQNWGGDYGYTF. Full variable domain (remainder filled in from reference TRBV13 and TRBJ1-2): AAGVIQSPRHLIKEKRETATLKCYPIPRHDTVYWYQQGPGQDPQFLISFYEKMQSDKGSIPDRFSAQQFSDYHSELNMSSLELGDSALYFCASSQNWGGDYGYTFGSGTRLTVV.

The chain couples TRBV9 to TRBJ1-2, with D perhaps matching TRBD1 (6 bases). V was pared by 0 bases and J by 7 bases, with 16 bases between. The CDR3 contains 15 residues. Per the germline V gene, CDR1 is SGDLS and CDR2 is YYNGEE. CDR3 residues: CASSVEGTRISGYTF. CDR3 DNA: TGTGCCAGCAGCGTAGAAGGGACACGGATTTCTGGCTACACCTTC.

This chain connects TRBV7-9 to TRBJ1-2, with 7 nucleotides matching TRBD1. The V segment lost 0 bases and the J segment 4 bases; nucleotides outside the gene matches: 5. The CDR3 has 15 amino acids. The germline gives CDR1 SEHNR, CDR2 FQNEAQ (reference sequence). CDR3 DNA sequence: TGTGCCAGCAGCTTAGCTCCGACAGGGCCCTATGGCTACACCTTC. It translates to CASSLAPTGPYGYTF.

As regards this clone: Compared with germline, one end of the junction differs, possibly owing to a read error. The chain employs TRBV5-5 and TRBJ1-2; D unclear. This CDR3 has 12 amino acids. Germline lookup yields CDR1 SGHKS and CDR2 YYEKEE (reference sequence). The CDR3 region has the DNA TGTGCCAGCAGCTTGGATTTGAGGGAACCGCTCTTC. Translating gives CASSLDLREPLF.

V usage is TRBV25-1 and J usage is TRBJ2-5; TRBD2 matches 14 bases. V lost 4 bases, J lost 5 bases, and 6 bases stayed unmatched. Germline assignment: CDR1 MGHDK and CDR2 SYGVNS. This CDR3 contains 16 residues. For the CDR3, the DNA is TGTGCCAGCAGTGGAGGACTAGCGGGGGGTTGGGAGACCCAGTACTTC. This sequence encodes CASSGGLAGGWETQYF.

This chain joins TRBV5-1 and TRBJ2-1; D uncertain. V lost 1 base, J lost 7 bases, and 12 bases lay in between. The CDR3 runs 14 residues. Germline CDR1 is SGHRS and CDR2 is YFSETQ. CDR3 sequence: CASSLFPGTNEQFF. CDR3 bases: TGCGCCAGCAGCTTGTTTCCAGGTACGAATGAGCAGTTCTTC. Together with reference TRBV5-1 and TRBJ2-1, the CDR3 gives the full variable domain: KAGVTQTPRYLIKTRGQQVTLSCSPISGHRSVSWYQQTPGQGLQFLFEYFSETQRNKGNFPGRFSGRQFSNSRSEMNVSTLELGDSALYLCASSLFPGTNEQFFGPGTRLTVL.

The chain carries TRBV4-1 and TRBJ1-1; D possibly corresponds to TRBD1 (5 bases). CDR3 length: 15 residues. Looked up from germline, CDR1 is MGHRA and CDR2 is YSYEKL. Between the trimmed V and J ends, which lost 1 base and 1 base, there was a span of 10 bases. CDR3 in DNA: TGCGCCAGCAGCCAAGGGGCAGGGTCGAACACTGAAGCTTTCTTT. Translated, it gives CASSQGAGSNTEAFF.

DNA of the CDR3: TGTGCCAGCAGCTTAAGGACTAGCGGGGGGGCCGGAGAGACCCAGTACTTC. Protein: CASSLRTSGGAGETQYF. The chain has TRBV11-2 and TRBJ2-5; 15 bases map to TRBD2. This CDR3 is 17 amino acids long. The germline V gene has CDR1 SGHAT and CDR2 FQNNGV. With 2 bases clipped from V and 4 bases from J, the junction kept 5 bases outside the gene matches.

In the case of this clone: Other DNA sequences in the same sample also yield this CDR3. The J gene is TRBJ2-3, the V gene TRBV7-9; 14 bases agree with TRBD2. The germline gives CDR1 SEHNR, CDR2 FQNEAQ (reference sequence). The CDR3 runs to 16 residues. Germline trimming cut 1 base from V and 3 bases from J; bases unmatched to any gene: 0. The CDR3 here is CASSLGTSGGTDTQYF. The CDR3 DNA is TGTGCCAGCAGCTTAGGGACTAGCGGGGGGACAGATACGCAGTATTTT.

The V gene is TRBV5-1, the J gene TRBJ2-3, with 10 bases matching TRBD2. The germline V gene has CDR1 SGHRS and CDR2 YFSETQ. This CDR3 comprises 15 residues. The V and J ends lost 3 bases and 4 bases, in that order; junction bases with no gene match: 5. The DNA of the CDR3 is TGCGCCAGCAGCTCCAAAGCGGGGGGGTCAGATACGCAGTATTTT. It codes for CASSSKAGGSDTQYF.

This clone was detected once. The chain joins TRBV25-1 to TRBJ1-4; D call uncertain. Germline lookup yields CDR1 MGHDK and CDR2 SYGVNS. The CDR3 is made up of 14 amino acids. Trimming cost V 4 bases and J 4 bases, with 10 bases left between them. CDR3 nucleotides: TGTGCCAGCAGTGCACAAAACAGTAATGAAAAACTGTTTTTT. This encodes CASSAQNSNEKLFF.